This is a list of T cell receptor beta chains from one sample in a study of blood T cell repertoires in COVID-19. Only in-frame clones appear in the TCRdb table, and some are missing; sequencing was by immunoSEQ multiplex PCR. The table lists about 210,000 clones, about 82% of them singletons. The specimen was PBMCs or T cells enriched from blood (not recorded which). These receptor sequences come from a man aged 35 to 55 with acute COVID-19. The CDR3 runs from the conserved cysteine through the conserved F or W. A D gene is named only where the DNA matches it firmly. Size is stated for part of the rows, as once, few or many counts, or as a class when the clone is expanded.

j_call d_call clone_size v_call cdr3_length cdr3_aa cdr3_nt
TRBJ2-1 TRBD2 NA TRBV4-1 16 CASSQEVLAGGYEQFF TGCGCCAGCAGCCAAGAAGTCCTAGCGGGAGGGTATGAGCAGTTCTTC
TRBJ1-2 NA NA TRBV28 15 CASSRLPGREDGYTF TGTGCCAGCAGCAGATTACCGGGACGGGAGGATGGCTACACCTTC
TRBJ2-7 NA NA TRBV19 17 CASSIGSPGRPPYEQYF TGTGCCAGTAGTATAGGTTCACCGGGTAGACCCCCCTACGAGCAGTACTTC
TRBJ2-7 NA NA TRBV11-2 15 CASSLLRGATHEQYF TGTGCCAGCAGCCTACTCAGGGGCGCGACCCACGAGCAGTACTTC
TRBJ1-1 TRBD1 NA TRBV11-2 14 CASSAQGLNTEAFF TGTGCCAGCAGCGCACAGGGGTTGAACACTGAAGCTTTCTTT
TRBJ2-3 TRBD2 NA TRBV27 16 CASSRGLAGAEDTQYF TGTGCCAGCAGTCGGGGACTAGCGGGAGCGGAAGATACGCAGTATTTT
TRBJ2-7 NA NA TRBV6-5 15 CASSYSTTVSYEQYF TGTGCCAGCAGTTACTCGACAACAGTCTCCTACGAGCAGTACTTC
TRBJ2-2 TRBD2 NA TRBV5-4 17 CASSPGGLAGNTGELFF TGTGCCAGCAGCCCGGGGGGACTAGCGGGCAACACCGGGGAGCTGTTTTTT
TRBJ1-2 NA NA TRBV27 14 CASSYGGQPYGYTF TGTGCCAGCAGTTACGGCGGGCAGCCTTATGGCTACACCTTC
TRBJ2-4 NA NA TRBV27 16 CASSSARLQTLNIQYF TGTGCCAGCAGTTCTGCGCGACTCCAGACCCTAAACATTCAGTACTTC
TRBJ1-6 NA few TRBV10-2 13 CASTGRGDSPLHF TGCGCCAGCACCGGCAGGGGCGATTCACCCCTCCACTTT
TRBJ2-7 NA NA TRBV5-1 12 CASSFTGYEQYF TGCGCCAGCAGCTTTACGGGTTACGAGCAGTACTTC
TRBJ2-1 TRBD2 NA TRBV15 15 CATRRGLAGENEQFF TGTGCCACCAGAAGAGGACTAGCGGGAGAGAATGAGCAGTTCTTC
TRBJ2-1 TRBD2 NA TRBV7-2 15 CASSLLAAYYNEQFF TGTGCCAGCAGCTTACTAGCGGCTTATTACAATGAGCAGTTCTTC
TRBJ1-6 NA NA TRBV25-1 15 CASSYDGGLNSPLHF TGTGCCAGCAGTTACGACGGGGGGTTGAATTCACCCCTCCACTTT
TRBJ2-1 TRBD2 NA TRBV5-4 18 CASSTGRGGPSLLNEQFF TGTGCCAGCAGCACCGGACGGGGAGGGCCTTCGCTTTTGAATGAGCAGTTCTTC
TRBJ2-7 NA NA TRBV6-5 14 CASSYEVRSYEQYF TGTGCCAGCAGTTACGAAGTCCGGTCCTACGAGCAGTACTTC
TRBJ2-1 NA NA TRBV9 13 CASSVVQDSEQFF TGTGCCAGCAGCGTAGTTCAAGATAGTGAGCAGTTCTTC
TRBJ2-1 TRBD2 NA TRBV10-2 15 CASSDWGLGGGEQFF TGCGCCAGCAGTGACTGGGGACTCGGCGGGGGTGAGCAGTTCTTC
TRBJ2-2 NA NA TRBV19 15 CASSVVQGGSGELFF TGTGCCAGTAGTGTTGTCCAGGGGGGCTCCGGGGAGCTGTTTTTT
TRBJ2-3 TRBD2 few TRBV7-2 16 CASSLASGRAVDTQYF TGTGCCAGCAGCTTAGCTAGCGGGAGAGCGGTAGATACGCAGTATTTT
TRBJ1-2 TRBD1 NA TRBV6-6 14 CASSYPDRSYGYTF TGTGCCAGCAGTTACCCGGACAGGAGCTATGGCTACACCTTC
TRBJ2-5 TRBD2 NA TRBV7-8 19 CASSFYPPRLAGGRETQYF TGTGCCAGCAGCTTTTACCCCCCGCGACTAGCGGGAGGGCGGGAGACCCAGTACTTC
TRBJ1-5 NA NA TRBV28 13 CASSLRGGQPQHF TGTGCCAGCAGTTTAAGGGGGGGTCAGCCCCAGCATTTT
TRBJ1-1 NA NA TRBV6-5 16 CASSYVVVQGYAEAFF TGTGCCAGCAGTTACGTAGTTGTACAGGGTTACGCTGAAGCTTTCTTT
TRBJ2-7 NA NA TRBV7-9 15 CASSFSRSTGYEQYF TGTGCCAGCAGCTTTTCCCGTTCGACAGGCTACGAGCAGTACTTC
TRBJ1-3 NA NA TRBV9 16 CASSAGGGATGNTIYF TGTGCCAGCAGCGCGGGAGGGGGTGCAACTGGAAACACCATATATTTT
TRBJ2-3 TRBD2 few TRBV14 14 CASSLFGGGDTQYF TGTGCCAGCAGCCTCTTCGGGGGGGGAGATACGCAGTATTTT
TRBJ2-1 TRBD2 NA TRBV7-9 13 CASPGGVVNEQFF TGTGCCAGCCCGGGAGGGGTAGTCAATGAGCAGTTCTTC
TRBJ2-7 TRBD1 NA TRBV28 14 CASRRGPEIYEQYF TGTGCCAGCAGGAGGGGGCCCGAAATCTACGAGCAGTACTTC
TRBJ1-3 NA NA TRBV4-3 15 CASSPGEGAGNTIYF TGCGCCAGCAGCCCTGGGGAAGGGGCTGGAAACACCATATATTTT
TRBJ2-4 TRBD1 NA TRBV7-2 19 CASSEPGQGVLLAKNIQYF TGTGCCAGCAGCGAACCGGGACAGGGGGTCTTACTAGCCAAAAACATTCAGTACTTC
TRBJ1-5 NA NA TRBV19 15 CASKQGGLGNQPQHF TGTGCCAGCAAACAGGGTGGTTTAGGCAATCAGCCCCAGCATTTT
TRBJ2-3 TRBD2 NA TRBV3-1/TRBV3-2 17 CASSQGPSGRNTDTQYF TGTGCCAGCAGCCAAGGTCCTAGCGGGAGAAACACAGATACGCAGTATTTT
TRBJ2-7 TRBD1 NA TRBV5-1 18 CASSLVGKTGQGFSEQYF TGCGCCAGCAGCTTGGTCGGAAAGACGGGACAGGGGTTCAGCGAGCAGTACTTC
TRBJ2-2 NA NA TRBV7-3 15 CASSLLSRATGELFF TGTGCCAGCAGCCTCCTTTCTAGAGCCACCGGGGAGCTGTTTTTT
TRBJ1-1 TRBD1 once TRBV29-1 12 CSVRDREVEAFF TGCAGCGTTCGGGACAGGGAAGTCGAAGCTTTCTTT
TRBJ2-1 NA NA TRBV28 18 CASSITGVVPSSYNEQFF TGTGCCAGCAGTATAACCGGGGTAGTTCCGAGCTCCTACAATGAGCAGTTCTTC
TRBJ2-7 NA NA TRBV6-5 14 CASSLALGGYEQYF TGTGCCAGCAGTCTAGCCCTGGGGGGCTACGAGCAGTACTTC
TRBJ2-1 NA NA TRBV9 15 CASSEGAVSYNEQFF TGTGCCAGCAGCGAAGGAGCGGTCTCCTACAATGAGCAGTTCTTC
TRBJ2-1 NA NA TRBV7-8 17 CASSSTILANPRNEQFF TGTGCCAGCAGCTCGACCATCCTAGCCAACCCCCGTAATGAGCAGTTCTTC
TRBJ2-5 TRBD2 NA TRBV9 15 CASSASGTSIETQYF TGTGCCAGCAGCGCTTCCGGGACTAGCATCGAGACCCAGTACTTC
TRBJ1-5 NA NA TRBV3-1/TRBV3-2 13 CASSQDDDRSQHF TGTGCCAGCAGCCAAGATGATGATCGGTCCCAGCATTTT
TRBJ1-5 NA NA TRBV27 11 CASGRGGPQHF TGTGCCAGCGGTAGGGGTGGGCCCCAGCATTTT
TRBJ1-5 TRBD1 NA TRBV7-9 12 CASGTGNQPQHF TGTGCCAGCGGGACAGGGAATCAGCCCCAGCATTTT
TRBJ1-1 TRBD1 NA TRBV5-1 16 CASSSLGGQGDTEAFF TGCGCCAGCAGCTCATTGGGAGGACAGGGGGATACTGAAGCTTTCTTT
TRBJ1-4 NA many TRBV9 13 CASSPPTGEKLFF TGTGCCAGCAGCCCCCCGACGGGTGAAAAACTGTTTTTT
TRBJ1-1 NA NA TRBV5-1 13 CASSLGLNTEAFF TGCGCCAGCAGCTTGGGGCTCAACACTGAAGCTTTCTTT
TRBJ2-2 NA NA TRBV24-1 14 CATSDPVNTGELFF TGTGCCACCAGTGACCCCGTGAACACCGGGGAGCTGTTTTTT
TRBJ1-1 NA few TRBV9 14 CASSVAAVNTEAFF TGTGCCAGCAGCGTAGCTGCGGTGAACACTGAAGCTTTCTTT
TRBJ1-6 TRBD1 NA TRBV27 16 CASSFHPGQGASPLHF TGTGCCAGCAGTTTCCACCCGGGACAGGGGGCTTCACCCCTCCACTTT